These 26 T cell receptor beta chains were sequenced from one sample in a study of blood T cell repertoires in COVID-19. Data came from immunoSEQ multiplex PCR; TCRdb stores just in-frame clones and leaves some out. The table includes some 15,000 clones, 70% to 90% detected once. Material: peripheral blood. Receptors originate from a human donor in a cohort sampled during active COVID-19.

The V gene is TRBV9, the J gene TRBJ2-3, with a tentative D call TRBD2 (7 bases). The CDR3 loop spans 16 amino acids. Trimming shortened V by 4 bases and J by 5 bases, and 20 bases separated the two germline ends. Per germline, CDR1 SGDLS and CDR2 YYNGEE. Here the CDR3 DNA reads TGTGCCAGCAGCAACTACGGTCAGGGAGGGGGAGATACGCAGTATTTT. This codes for CASSNYGQGGGDTQYF.

The chain employs TRBV7-8 and TRBJ2-7, with 7 bases that match TRBD1. The CDR3 consists of 14 residues. The ends lost 5 bases at V and 3 bases at J; junction bases unmatched: 7. From germline, CDR1 is SGHVS and CDR2 FQNEAQ. This chain's CDR3 is CASSIRGTYYEQYF. The CDR3 DNA sequence: TGTGCCAGCAGCATCAGGGGGACCTACTACGAGCAGTACTTC.

The rearrangement links TRBV7-9 to TRBJ2-2; 8 nucleotides match TRBD1. This CDR3 is 15 amino acids long. Trimming cost V 5 bases and J 5 bases; bases outside gene matches: 7. Germline-derived CDR1 and CDR2 are SEHNR and FQNEAQ (reference sequence). The DNA of the CDR3 is TGTGCCAGCAGCACGCCCCGACAGGGGACCGGGGAGCTGTTTTTT. Amino acid sequence: CASSTPRQGTGELFF.

J is TRBJ2-1 and V is TRBV5-1, with 9 bases matching TRBD2. The CDR3 sequence is 16 residues long. The germline CDR1 and CDR2 sequences are SGHRS and YFSETQ. Germline trimming cut 0 bases from V and 7 bases from J; bases unmatched to any gene: 8. The CDR3 DNA reads TGCGCCAGCAGCTTGGGGCGGGGGGGGGCCAAAAATGAGCAGTTCTTC. It encodes CASSLGRGGAKNEQFF.

V usage is TRBV19 and J usage is TRBJ1-2, with 7 positions matching TRBD1. The CDR3 extends over 15 amino acids. V was pared by 3 bases and J by 5 bases, with 9 bases of the junction left unmatched. CDR1 is LNHDA and CDR2 is SQIVND in the germline V gene (reference sequence). The CDR3 spells CASSMETGTVYGYTF. CDR3 nucleotide sequence: TGTGCCAGTAGTATGGAGACAGGGACTGTTTATGGCTACACCTTC.

This clone is a singleton in its sample. V usage is TRBV10-3 and J usage is TRBJ2-7; 11 bases are a match to TRBD1. There are 14 residues in the CDR3. Germline assignment: CDR1 ENHRY and CDR2 SYGVKD. V shed 7 bases and J 6 bases; nucleotides not matched to a gene: 8. Here the CDR3 DNA reads TGTGCCATCAACGTGGACAGGGGGCTGGGCGAGCAGTACTTC. Translated: CAINVDRGLGEQYF.

CDR3 sequence (DNA): TGTGCCAGCAGCCAATCAGGACAGCCCTCCTACGAGCAGTACTTC. Translating it yields CASSQSGQPSYEQYF. The chain recombines TRBV16 with TRBJ2-7; perhaps TRBD1 as D (6 bases). The V gene lost 0 bases and the J gene lost 0 bases, with 9 bases spanning the gap. CDR3 size: 15 residues. The germline V gene encodes CDR1 KGHSY and CDR2 FQNENV. The variable domain in full, with the rest retrieved from reference TRBV16 and TRBJ2-7, is GEEVAQTPKHLVRGEGQKAKLYCAPIKGHSYVFWYQQVLKNEFKFLISFQNENVFDETGMPKERFSAKCLPNSPCSLEIQATKLEDSAVYFCASSQSGQPSYEQYFGPGTRLTVT.

This rearrangement joins TRBV13 to TRBJ2-2, with D perhaps TRBD2 (6 bases). The germline V gene has CDR1 PRHDT and CDR2 FYEKMQ (reference sequence). The CDR3 is made up of 17 amino acids. Trimming took off 5 bases at V and 4 bases at J, with 20 bases between the two ends. The CDR3 is CASSQKTGTDFTGELFF. The CDR3 coding sequence is TGTGCCAGCAGCCAAAAGACCGGGACTGATTTCACCGGGGAGCTGTTTTTT.

As for this clone: This sample also contains other DNA sequences that code for the same CDR3. The rearrangement joins TRBV19 to TRBJ2-7; tentative D call: TRBD2 (6 bases). Germline V CDR1 and CDR2: LNHDA, SQIVND (reference sequence). The CDR3 runs to 14 residues. Trimming shortened V by 4 bases and J by 0 bases, and 10 bases separated the two germline ends. CDR3 DNA sequence: TGTGCCAGTAGTAGGGGGGTGAGCTCCTACGAGCAGTACTTC. This sequence encodes CASSRGVSSYEQYF.

The chain employs TRBV5-4 and TRBJ2-3; D is unclear. The CDR3 totals 13 residues. V lost 4 bases and J 2 bases, leaving 8 bases between the germline ends. The germline gives CDR1 SGHNT, CDR2 YYREEE (reference sequence). Here the CDR3 reads CASSQANTDTQYF. CDR3 DNA sequence: TGTGCCAGCAGCCAGGCCAACACAGATACGCAGTATTTT.

This clone has just a few counts. This chain links TRBV2 with TRBJ2-1; 12 nucleotides match TRBD2. Germline V gene data show CDR1 as SNHLY and CDR2 as FYNNEI. This CDR3 spans 16 amino acids. With V trimmed by 6 bases and J by 4 bases, 7 bases remained unmatched. This chain's CDR3 is CASSDGLAGQYNEQFF. The CDR3, as DNA: TGTGCCAGCAGCGACGGACTAGCGGGACAATACAATGAGCAGTTCTTC.

Only one count was recorded for this clone. This chain joins TRBV2 and TRBJ1-2, with TRBD1 as a possible D gene (5 bases). Between the trimmed V and J ends, which lost 2 bases and 2 bases, there was a span of 18 bases. CDR1 and CDR2 from the germline V gene are SNHLY and FYNNEI. The CDR3 totals 17 residues. CDR3 residues: CASSELAGSFLNYGYTF. CDR3 DNA sequence: TGTGCCAGCAGTGAACTGGCAGGGTCCTTTTTGAACTATGGCTACACCTTC.

CDR3 in amino acids: CASSFRGGGETQYF. Here the CDR3 DNA reads TGTGCCAGCAGTTTTCGAGGGGGGGGAGAGACCCAGTACTTC. The chain recombines TRBV27 with TRBJ2-5; D may be TRBD2 (7 bases). This CDR3 comprises 14 residues. In germline, CDR1 is MNHEY, CDR2 SMNVEV (reference sequence). V lost 3 bases and J 4 bases, leaving 12 bases between the germline ends.

The V and J genes are TRBV7-3 and TRBJ2-2; 14 nucleotides match TRBD2. With V trimmed by 5 bases and J by 6 bases, 5 bases remained unmatched. Germline V gives CDR1 SGHTA, CDR2 FQGTGA. This CDR3 is 16 amino acids long. CDR3 in DNA: TGTGCCAGCAGCGCAGGACTAGCGGGGGGCCCCGGGGAGCTGTTTTTT. It yields the protein CASSAGLAGGPGELFF.

The genes are TRBV10-3 and TRBJ1-4, with a weak D call TRBD1 (6 bases). Trimming removed 6 bases at V and 6 bases at J, with 8 bases between. CDR3 size: 12 residues. Germline assignment: CDR1 ENHRY and CDR2 SYGVKD. CDR3 in amino acids: CAIRNRDEKLFF. DNA for the CDR3: TGTGCCATCAGGAACAGGGATGAAAAACTGTTTTTT.

V gene TRBV30 combines with J gene TRBJ2-1; 9 bases are a match to TRBD2. The germline gives CDR1 GTSNPN, CDR2 SVGIG (reference sequence). V lost 7 bases and J lost 1; bases outside the gene matches: 8. CDR3 size: 15 residues. In DNA, the CDR3 is TGTGCCTCTCGCGGGGGGGCCGGGTCCTACAATGAGCAGTTCTTC. It codes for CASRGGAGSYNEQFF.

V gene TRBV6-2 or TRBV6-3 combines with J gene TRBJ2-7, with 9 bases matching TRBD1. V shed 2 bases, J shed 4 bases, and the junction held 9 bases outside the gene matches. Germline V CDR1 and CDR2: MNHEY, SVGEGT. CDR3 size: 16 residues. CDR3 sequence reads: CASSYPEGTGRYEQYF. The CDR3 region has the DNA TGTGCCAGCAGTTACCCCGAGGGGACAGGGAGATACGAGCAGTACTTC.

V gene TRBV9 combines with J gene TRBJ2-2, with D tentatively TRBD1 (6 bases). The germline V gene has CDR1 SGDLS and CDR2 YYNGEE. There are 16 residues in the CDR3. The V end lost 3 bases, the J end lost 0 bases, and 12 bases lay between the germline ends. CDR3: CASSERGRSNTGELFF. The CDR3 DNA reads as TGTGCCAGCAGCGAAAGGGGGAGATCGAACACCGGGGAGCTGTTTTTT.

V gene TRBV5-4 combines with J gene TRBJ1-2; D possibly corresponds to TRBD1 (5 bases). V was cut by 4 bases and J by 5 bases, with 21 bases left in between. This CDR3 contains 16 residues. Germline CDR1 is SGHNT and CDR2 is YYREEE (reference sequence). CDR3 residues: CASSAGGTALGYGYTF. CDR3 sequence (DNA): TGTGCCAGCAGCGCTGGGGGGACCGCCTTGGGGTATGGCTACACCTTC.

CDR3 protein: CASSPATGAGELFF. For the CDR3, the DNA is TGTGCCAGCTCACCCGCGACAGGGGCCGGGGAGCTGTTTTTT. This chain joins TRBV18 and TRBJ2-2; TRBD1 agrees at 8 bases. This CDR3 is built from 14 residues. In germline, CDR1 is KGHSH, CDR2 LQKENI. The V and J ends lost 3 bases and 6 bases, in that order; junction bases with no gene match: 3.

The chain recombines TRBV13 with TRBJ1-2, with a weak D call TRBD1 (6 bases). This CDR3 is 15 amino acids long. Germline CDR1 is PRHDT and CDR2 is FYEKMQ (reference sequence). Trimming took 4 bases from V and 4 from J, leaving 16 bases between them. CDR3 DNA sequence: TGTGCCAGCAGCTCCCGGACAGCCGATCTCTATGGCTACACCTTC. Encoded protein: CASSSRTADLYGYTF.

The chain employs TRBV18 and TRBJ1-4, with TRBD1 identical over 11 bases. The V and J ends lost 3 bases and 6 bases, in that order; junction bases with no gene match: 9. The germline V gene has CDR1 KGHSH and CDR2 LQKENI. The CDR3 has 17 amino acids. The CDR3 DNA sequence: TGTGCCAGCTCACCTCGGACAGGGGGCTCGACGGATGAAAAACTGTTTTTT. This translates into CASSPRTGGSTDEKLFF. Based on the CDR3 plus reference TRBV18 and TRBJ1-4, the full variable domain is NAGVMQNPRHLVRRRGQEARLRCSPMKGHSHVYWYRQLPEEGLKFMVYLQKENIIDESGMPKERFSAEFPKEGPSILRIQQVVRGDSAAYFCASSPRTGGSTDEKLFFGSGTQLSVL.

The V and J genes are TRBV4-1 and TRBJ2-7, with 7 bases aligning to TRBD1. The CDR3 is 16 residues long. Per the germline V gene, CDR1 is MGHRA and CDR2 is YSYEKL. With 0 bases clipped from V and 1 base from J, the junction kept 6 bases outside the gene matches. The CDR3 coding sequence is TGCGCCAGCAGCCAAGACCGGGACAGCCCTTCCTACGAGCAGTACTTC. It yields the protein CASSQDRDSPSYEQYF.

The rearrangement uses TRBV6-5 and TRBJ2-3; D remains unclear. V lost 7 bases to trimming and J lost 0 bases, with 8 bases between them. This CDR3 has 13 amino acids. Germline V gene lookup returns CDR1 MNHEY and CDR2 SVGAGI. The CDR3 DNA follows: TGTGCCAGCACCGACTGGAGCACAGATACGCAGTATTTT. This encodes CASTDWSTDTQYF.

The chain recombines TRBV5-1 with TRBJ2-7, with D maybe TRBD2 (5 bases). The germline CDR1 and CDR2 sequences are SGHRS and YFSETQ. The CDR3 consists of 15 residues. V lost 0 bases and J 0 bases, leaving 10 bases between the germline ends. CDR3 coding DNA: TGCGCCAGCAGCTTGGCCCCCGGGAACTCCTACGAGCAGTACTTC. Translating gives CASSLAPGNSYEQYF.

The CDR3 DNA reads TGTGCCAGCAGCCTGACGAGGAATGAGCAGTTCTTC. Translated, it gives CASSLTRNEQFF. The chain combines TRBV7-8 with TRBJ2-1; D gene uncertain. This CDR3 region has 12 residues. The V and J ends lost 5 bases and 7 bases respectively, with 9 bases between them. Germline V gene sequence: CDR1 SGHVS, CDR2 FQNEAQ.